The 7 T cell receptor beta chains listed next were all sequenced from one sample in a study of T cells in Graves' hyperthyroidism and ophthalmopathy. RNA transcripts served as the template for amplifying TCR beta CDR3 regions. First-round RT-PCR with HTBI primers amplified the TCR CDR3 region. TCRdb re-derived calls from the multiplex PCR reads in MiXCR, one entry per CDR3 protein. The sample records approximately 360,000 distinct CDR3 sequences, around a sixth being singletons. Source material: blood. All receptors derive from a woman younger than 35 with Graves' hyperthyroidism that later progressed to Graves' ophthalmopathy.

V and J are TRBV14 and TRBJ2-7; 13 bases are shared with TRBD2. V trimming: 0 bases; J trimming: 0 bases; junction bases outside the gene matches: 5. The CDR3 has 18 residues. Germline CDR1 SGHDN, CDR2 FVKESK. The CDR3 region has the DNA TGTGCCAGCAGCCAAGACCGGACTAGCGGGAGAATCTCCTACGAGCAGTACTTC. It specifies CASSQDRTSGRISYEQYF.

This clonotype was detected only once. The chain employs TRBV20-1 and TRBJ2-1; 11 positions agree with TRBD2. Per germline, CDR1 DFQATT and CDR2 SNEGSKA (reference sequence). With 3 bases clipped from V and 5 bases from J, the junction kept 0 bases outside the gene matches. This CDR3 is 13 amino acids long. CDR3 nucleotide sequence: TGCAGTGCTAGGGGACTAGCGGACAATGAGCAGTTCTTC. It encodes CSARGLADNEQFF.

Many counts were recorded for this clonotype. The chain links TRBV6-1 to TRBJ1-1, with 7 bases fitting TRBD1. This CDR3 region has 15 residues. CDR1 and CDR2 from the germline V gene are MNHNS and SASEGT. After removal of 1 base from V and 0 bases from J, the junction contained 2 bases not matched to a gene. The CDR3 spells CASSEGGTVNTEAFF. Written as DNA, the CDR3 is TGTGCCAGCAGTGAAGGTGGGACAGTGAACACTGAAGCTTTCTTT.

The rearrangement joins TRBV10-3 to TRBJ2-1; D is ambiguous. Germline V lookup: CDR1 ENHRY, CDR2 SYGVKD. Trimming took 0 bases from V and 0 from J, leaving 9 bases between them. The CDR3 has 16 amino acids. The CDR3 nucleotides are TGTGCCATCAGTGAGTCAGGGTTGGGCTCCTACAATGAGCAGTTCTTC. Residues: CAISESGLGSYNEQFF.

The genes are TRBV24-1 and TRBJ2-7; 10 bases agree with TRBD2. Germline assignment: CDR1 KGHDR and CDR2 SFDVKD. The CDR3 totals 15 residues. V lost 8 bases to trimming and J lost 4 bases; unmatched junction nucleotides: 10. CDR3 in DNA: TGTGCCACCACTCCCTGGACTAGCGGAACTTACGAGCAGTACTTC. Residues: CATTPWTSGTYEQYF.

Turning to this clonotype: The CDR3 does not close with the conserved phenylalanine or tryptophan, likely indicating a read error. The V and J genes are TRBV10-3 and TRBJ1-2; perhaps TRBD1 as D (6 bases). This CDR3 is 14 amino acids long. The germline V gene encodes CDR1 ENHRY and CDR2 SYGVKD. V was pared by 9 bases and J by 4 bases, with 18 bases between. The CDR3 DNA is TGTGCCATACTAGAAGTCGGACAGAGCTATGGCTACACCGTC. This translates into CAILEVGQSYGYTV.

The table lists this clonotype with many counts. The chain joins TRBV28 to TRBJ2-1; weak D call: TRBD2 (6 bases). CDR3 length: 17 residues. V was pared by 2 bases and J by 3 bases, with 17 bases between. Germline CDR1 reads MDHEN; CDR2 reads SYDVKM. The CDR3 protein is CASSLIWGRRDYNEQFF. CDR3 sequence (DNA): TGTGCCAGCAGTTTAATCTGGGGACGGCGGGACTACAATGAGCAGTTCTTC.